The 28 T cell receptor beta chains below all came from one sample that was sequenced in a study of CD8+ T cells in alopecia areata. Treatment noted: oral pan-JAK inhibitor, 5-10 mg twice daily. TCR sequencing used cDNA made by reverse transcription of extracted RNA. Here immunoSEQ multiplex PCR was the method, and the copy in TCRdb shows in-frame clones only, minus some. The sample has some 130,000 clones; roughly 54% are singletons. The sample in question was CD8+ T cells sorted from blood, obtained at week 4, from a patient treated with tofacitinib. These receptor sequences come from a human donor with alopecia areata.

The V call is TRBV7-9, the J call TRBJ2-3; D call uncertain. Germline CDR1 SEHNR, CDR2 FQNEAQ (reference sequence). This CDR3 spans 13 amino acids. Trimming took 3 bases from V and 6 from J, leaving 10 bases between them. CDR3 DNA: TGTGCCAGCAGCTTTCAAGGGAAGGATACGCAGTATTTT. It codes for CASSFQGKDTQYF.

The chain is built from TRBV25-1 and TRBJ1-2; possible D gene TRBD1, 5 bases. The CDR3 has 14 amino acids. Trimming took 10 bases from V and 8 from J, leaving 23 bases between them. The germline gives CDR1 MGHDK, CDR2 SYGVNS. The CDR3: CATWGMGPSKGYTF. CDR3 nucleotide sequence: TGTGCCACCTGGGGTATGGGGCCGAGTAAAGGCTACACCTTC.

This clone was seen more than once but under ten times. The rearrangement joins TRBV7-9 to TRBJ2-7, with D maybe TRBD1 (6 bases). The germline CDR1 and CDR2 sequences are SEHNR and FQNEAQ (reference sequence). There are 15 residues in the CDR3. Trimming removed 5 bases at V and 2 bases at J, with 16 bases between. The CDR3 DNA follows: TGTGCCAGCAGCACCCCCAGGGGCGACCCCTACGAGCAGTACTTC. Translating gives CASSTPRGDPYEQYF.

The V call is TRBV7-8, the J call TRBJ2-7; the match to TRBD2 covers 7 bases. This CDR3 region has 17 residues. V was clipped by 4 bases and J by 0 bases; unmatched bases: 12. Germline V gives CDR1 SGHVS, CDR2 FQNEAQ. The CDR3: CASSSFLVGGSSYEQYF. The CDR3 coding sequence is TGTGCCAGCAGCTCCTTCCTGGTCGGGGGGTCCTCCTACGAGCAGTACTTC.

The table lists this clone with a few counts. The chain uses TRBV13 and TRBJ1-1, with D unclear. The CDR3 spans 15 residues. CDR1 PRHDT and CDR2 FYEKMQ come from the germline V gene (reference sequence). V was shortened by 3 bases and J by 4 bases, with 15 bases between the two germline ends. The CDR3 loop reads CASSFRSVSSTEAFF. DNA of the CDR3: TGTGCCAGCAGCTTTCGTAGCGTTTCAAGCACTGAAGCTTTCTTT.

The V gene is TRBV9, the J gene TRBJ2-1; TRBD2 agrees at 9 bases. Trimming took 0 bases from V and 8 from J; bases not matched to a gene: 9. CDR1 is SGDLS and CDR2 is YYNGEE in the germline V gene. There are 16 residues in the CDR3. This chain's CDR3 is CASSVEGGGANHEQFF. The CDR3, as DNA: TGTGCCAGCAGCGTAGAAGGCGGGGGGGCCAACCATGAGCAGTTCTTC.

The V and J genes are TRBV30 and TRBJ2-5; the D gene is possibly TRBD2 (6 bases). The CDR3 covers 14 residues. The germline V and J ends were trimmed by 4 bases and 5 bases, with 17 bases remaining between them. The V gene's germline CDR1 is GTSNPN and CDR2 SVGIG (reference sequence). CDR3 sequence: CAWTLPGREETQYF. The CDR3 bases are TGTGCCTGGACACTACCAGGCCGGGAGGAGACCCAGTACTTC.

The CDR3 DNA is TGTGCCTGGGACCTCGGTAGTCCCGGGGGGTTCACTGAAGCTTTCTTT. Translating gives CAWDLGSPGGFTEAFF. V usage is TRBV30 and J usage is TRBJ1-1, with D perhaps TRBD1 (5 bases). Between the trimmed V and J ends, which lost 5 bases and 4 bases, there was a span of 23 bases. Germline V gene lookup returns CDR1 GTSNPN and CDR2 SVGIG (reference sequence). This CDR3 is built from 16 residues.

V usage is TRBV29-1 and J usage is TRBJ2-3; D uncertain. Trimming stripped 5 bases from V and 3 bases from J, with 12 bases between. Germline V gives CDR1 SQVTM, CDR2 ANQGSEA. The CDR3 has 13 residues. Written as DNA, the CDR3 is TGCAGCGTTTGGGCTGGGATGACAGATACGCAGTATTTT. As protein: CSVWAGMTDTQYF.

This chain joins TRBV5-6 and TRBJ1-1; D possibly corresponds to TRBD1 (6 bases). The CDR3 consists of 15 residues. The V and J ends lost 3 bases and 1 base respectively, with 13 bases between them. Germline V CDR1 and CDR2: SGHDT, YYEEEE. The CDR3 spells CASSWGPGSNTEAFF. The CDR3 DNA reads TGTGCCAGCAGCTGGGGGCCGGGGTCGAACACTGAAGCTTTCTTT.

This chain connects TRBV30 to TRBJ1-5; TRBD1 aligns across 7 bases. The germline gives CDR1 GTSNPN, CDR2 SVGIG (reference sequence). The trim removed 0 bases at V and 4 bases at J, leaving 12 bases unmatched. The CDR3 covers 17 residues. CDR3 amino acids: CAWSVRVLTGLNQPQHF. The DNA of the CDR3 is TGTGCCTGGAGTGTACGGGTTCTGACAGGGCTTAATCAGCCCCAGCATTTT. Full variable domain (remainder filled in from reference TRBV30 and TRBJ1-5): SQTIHQWPATLVQPVGSPLSLECTVEGTSNPNLYWYRQAAGRGLQLLFYSVGIGQISSEVPQNLSASRPQDRQFILSSKKLLLSDSGFYLCAWSVRVLTGLNQPQHFGDGTRLSIL.

There are a few counts of this clone. The rearrangement links TRBV29-1 to TRBJ1-2; TRBD1 matches at 7 bases. Germline lookup yields CDR1 SQVTM and CDR2 ANQGSEA. V lost 2 bases and J lost 1; bases outside the gene matches: 7. CDR3 length: 15 amino acids. Here the CDR3 reads CSVEWDSNLNYGYTF. The CDR3 DNA follows: TGCAGCGTTGAATGGGACAGCAATCTTAACTATGGCTACACCTTC.

This clone was detected only once. The CDR3 DNA follows: TGTGCCAGCAGTTTATCAAGTGTTGGTGAGCAGTTCTTC. Amino acids: CASSLSSVGEQFF. J is TRBJ2-1 and V is TRBV27; D is undetermined. The length of the CDR3 is 13 residues. CDR1 and CDR2 from the germline V gene are MNHEY and SMNVEV (reference sequence). V dropped 0 bases and J dropped 9 bases, with 9 bases sitting between them.

V gene TRBV2 combines with J gene TRBJ1-6, with D tentatively TRBD1 (6 bases). This CDR3 is built from 16 residues. V lost 3 bases, J lost 0 bases, and 9 bases lay in between. Looked up from germline, CDR1 is SNHLY and CDR2 is FYNNEI. The CDR3, as DNA: TGTGCCAGCAGTGACCCCAGGGGCTCCTATAATTCACCCCTCCACTTT. Its protein is CASSDPRGSYNSPLHF.

The rearrangement uses TRBV4-1 and TRBJ1-6; 7 bases line up with TRBD1. V lost 0 bases, J lost 6 bases, and 5 bases stayed unmatched. CDR3 length equals 16 residues. Per the germline V gene, CDR1 is MGHRA and CDR2 is YSYEKL. For the CDR3, the DNA is TGCGCCAGCAGCCAAGATGGGCAGGGGGTTAATTCACCCCTCCACTTT. This translates into CASSQDGQGVNSPLHF.

The chain uses TRBV29-1 and TRBJ2-5, with a tentative D call TRBD1 (5 bases). Per the germline V gene, CDR1 is SQVTM and CDR2 is ANQGSEA. The CDR3 contains 13 residues. Trimming left V 4 bases short and J 5 bases short, with 14 bases between. For the CDR3, the DNA is TGCAGCGTTGTACAGGCCCATAGGGAGACCCAGTACTTC. It encodes CSVVQAHRETQYF.

This clone has a handful of counts. The CDR3 DNA reads TGCAGCGTTCTAGGGGAGTCTGGGGCCAACGTCCTGACTTTC. Amino acids: CSVLGESGANVLTF. The chain uses TRBV29-1 and TRBJ2-6; the D gene could be TRBD1 or TRBD2 (5 bases each). V lost 5 bases, J lost 1 base, and 9 bases lay in between. CDR1 is SQVTM, CDR2 ANQGSEA, per germline. CDR3 length equals 14 residues. Together with reference TRBV29-1 and TRBJ2-6, the CDR3 gives the full variable domain: SAVISQKPSRDICQRGTSLTIQCQVDSQVTMMFWYRQQPGQSLTLIATANQGSEATYESGFVIDKFPISRPNLTFSTLTVSNMSPEDSSIYLCSVLGESGANVLTFGAGSRLTVL.

This clone was seen only a few times. The CDR3 protein is CASSPQGGKGTSVYYEQYF. The CDR3 DNA reads as TGTGCCAGCAGCCCTCAGGGGGGGAAGGGGACTAGCGTATACTACGAGCAGTACTTC. The rearrangement joins TRBV11-2 to TRBJ2-7; 10 bases agree with TRBD2. The CDR3 runs 19 residues. CDR1 and CDR2 from the germline V gene are SGHAT and FQNNGV. The V gene end was trimmed by 5 bases and the J gene end by 3 bases; junction bases not matched to a gene: 19.

The chain links TRBV6-5 to TRBJ2-5; 8 nucleotides match TRBD1. The V gene's germline CDR1 is MNHEY and CDR2 SVGAGI. The CDR3 contains 14 residues. The V segment lost 2 bases and the J segment 3 bases; nucleotides outside the gene matches: 2. CDR3 amino acids: CASSYPDREETQYF. CDR3 coding DNA: TGTGCCAGCAGTTACCCGGACAGGGAAGAGACCCAGTACTTC.

This clone has only a few counts. V gene TRBV10-3 combines with J gene TRBJ2-3; D is undetermined. Trimming removed 0 bases at V and 0 bases at J, with 10 bases between. This CDR3 has 16 amino acids. Germline V CDR1 and CDR2: ENHRY, SYGVKD. The CDR3 nucleotides read TGTGCCATCAGTGAGTCAATCGGTATTAGCACAGATACGCAGTATTTT. It encodes CAISESIGISTDTQYF.

The chain is built from TRBV27 and TRBJ1-2, with 7 bases aligning to TRBD1. Germline V gene lookup returns CDR1 MNHEY and CDR2 SMNVEV (reference sequence). V dropped 3 bases and J dropped 4; count of bases not matched to a gene: 2. This CDR3 region has 13 residues. The CDR3 loop is CASSFGDSYGYTF. The CDR3 DNA reads TGTGCCAGCAGTTTTGGGGACAGCTATGGCTACACCTTC.

This clone appeared a few times. This chain uses TRBV5-1 with TRBJ2-7; D remains unclear. Trimming stripped 0 bases from V and 2 bases from J, with 9 bases between. This CDR3 comprises 14 residues. The germline V gene has CDR1 SGHRS and CDR2 YFSETQ. This CDR3 reads CASSLGIITYEQYF. CDR3 DNA: TGCGCCAGCAGCTTGGGTATCATTACCTACGAGCAGTACTTC.

The chain couples TRBV7-8 to TRBJ1-2; D possibly corresponds to TRBD1 (5 bases). The germline V gene has CDR1 SGHVS and CDR2 FQNEAQ. The V and J ends lost 4 bases and 8 bases respectively, with 14 bases between them. The length of the CDR3 is 13 residues. The CDR3 nucleotides read TGTGCCAGCAGCTGGGGACCTCCGGACGGCTACACCTTC. Its translation: CASSWGPPDGYTF.

The genes are TRBV21-1 and TRBJ2-5; TRBD1 is the table's D call, not checked against the DNA. TRBV21-1 is reported as a pseudogene. The CDR3 sequence is 13 residues long. The CDR3 sequence: CASSRGGPETQYF. CDR3 nucleotide sequence: TGTGCCAGCAGCAGAGGGGGTCCAGAGACCCAGTACTTC.

DNA for the CDR3: TGTGCCAGCAGCTCGAACAGGGGGAGGATCGCCTACAATGAGCAGTTCTTC. Amino acids: CASSSNRGRIAYNEQFF. V and J are TRBV7-2 and TRBJ2-1, with 8 nucleotides matching TRBD1. The germline V gene encodes CDR1 SGHTA and CDR2 FQGNSA. The CDR3 covers 17 residues. The trim removed 4 bases at V and 2 bases at J, leaving 10 bases unmatched.

J is TRBJ2-5 and V is TRBV18; 13 bases agree with TRBD2. Germline CDR1 reads KGHSH; CDR2 reads LQKENI. J was trimmed by 3 bases and V by 3 bases; bases with no gene match: 4. The CDR3 has 16 residues. The CDR3 is CASSPGLAGAKETQYF. The CDR3 DNA reads TGTGCCAGCTCACCCGGACTAGCGGGGGCCAAAGAGACCCAGTACTTC.

J is TRBJ2-1 and V is TRBV7-8; TRBD2 matches at 8 bases. The V gene end was trimmed by 1 base and the J gene end by 10 bases; junction bases not matched to a gene: 3. The CDR3 consists of 13 residues. The germline CDR1 and CDR2 sequences are SGHVS and FQNEAQ. The CDR3 protein is CASSLVQRGEQFF. CDR3 DNA sequence: TGTGCCAGCAGCTTAGTACAGCGGGGGGAGCAGTTCTTC. Using reference TRBV7-8 and TRBJ2-1 for the parts outside the CDR3, the full variable domain is GAGVSQSPRYKVAKRGQDVALRCDPISGHVSLFWYQQALGQGPEFLTYFQNEAQLDKSGLPSDRFFAERPEGSVSTLKIQRTQQEDSAVYLCASSLVQRGEQFFGPGTRLTVL.

A few counts support this clone. The J gene is TRBJ1-1, the V gene TRBV19; D gene unclear. CDR3 length equals 15 residues. Per germline, CDR1 LNHDA and CDR2 SQIVND (reference sequence). V was clipped by 5 bases and J by 3 bases, with 16 bases between them. In DNA form, the CDR3 reads TGTGCCAGTAGTCCGGCCGCAGGTTGGGACACTGAAGCTTTCTTT. This sequence encodes CASSPAAGWDTEAFF.